One TCR beta chain is described in this entry. The antigen is undetermined. This specimen belongs to a study of monozygotic twins with inflammatory bowel disease. Overall study findings and caveats: The authors note that differing immunosuppressive treatments may have added variability to patient repertoires. Other individuals had fewer clonotypes in common with IBD patients than with healthy twins, especially with disease activity. No separation of different T cell subtypes was possible.

Per germline, CDR1 SGHRS and CDR2 YFSETQ. The CDR3 length is 17 residues. UMIs were attached via template switching, each with a 6-nucleotide sample barcode. Following a re-call of the 5' RACE reads, TCRdb has one entry per CDR3 protein and lacks DNA. The clone table shows about 210,000 distinct CDR3 sequences, with the ten largest holding 1.5% to 2%. This clonotype was obtained from a human donor with ulcerative colitis or Crohn's disease, or a healthy co-twin of an affected twin (not recorded which). The source material was blood. The chain employs TRBV5-1 and TRBJ2-1; with no DNA, the TCRdb D assignment of TRBD1 cannot be verified. The CDR3 loop reads CASSLALPRALGDEQFF. Filled out from reference TRBV5-1 and TRBJ2-1, the complete variable domain reads KAGVTQTPRYLIKTRGQQVTLSCSPISGHRSVSWYQQTPGQGLQFLFEYFSETQRNKGNFPGRFSGRQFSNSRSEMNVSTLELGDSALYLCASSLALPRALGDEQFFGPGTRLTVL.